These T cell receptor beta chains were read from a single sample in a study of T cell changes during pregnancy in multiple sclerosis. Repertoires were generated with immunoSEQ multiplex PCR, while TCRdb's copy carries only in-frame clones and drops some. The sample yields some 80,000 clones, 94% seen once. The sequences come from CD4+ T cells from peripheral blood mononuclear cells, collected after pregnancy. The source is a female donor with multiple sclerosis, enrolled in a pregnancy study. Each CDR3 is given with its conserved first and last residue. D genes are given only for firm matches. Some rows mark clone size as missing; the rest say once, few, many or name a class of expanded clone.

TRBV28	TRBJ1-5	NA	NA	CASILRGRQPQHF	TGTGCCAGCATTCTAAGGGGTAGGCAGCCCCAGCATTTT
TRBV6-5	TRBJ2-7	NA	NA	CASSYWGVSYEQYF	TGTGCCAGCAGTTACTGGGGGGTGTCCTACGAGCAGTACTTC
TRBV14	TRBJ1-2	TRBD1	NA	CASSLSGDRAYGYTF	TGTGCCAGCAGCCTCTCCGGGGACAGGGCCTATGGCTACACCTTC
TRBV18	TRBJ2-1	NA	NA	CASSPLSDSAFRVPMLF	TGTGCCAGCTCACCTTTGTCAGACTCCGCCTTCAGGGTACCAATGCTCTTC
TRBV28	TRBJ1-4	TRBD1	NA	CASSSQTGLGEKLFF	TGTGCCAGCAGTTCTCAGACAGGGTTGGGTGAAAAACTGTTTTTT
TRBV30	TRBJ1-1	TRBD1	few	CAWTEGQGDEAFF	TGTGCCTGGACCGAGGGACAGGGAGATGAAGCTTTCTTT
TRBV27	TRBJ2-7	NA	NA	CASSHQVGSYEQYF	TGTGCCAGCAGTCACCAAGTCGGCTCCTACGAGCAGTACTTC
TRBV2	TRBJ2-7	TRBD2	NA	CAGNSGSSYEQYF	TGTGCCGGAAATAGCGGGAGCTCCTACGAGCAGTACTTC
TRBV28	TRBJ2-7	NA	NA	CASMHLGPSYEQYF	TGTGCCAGCATGCACCTGGGGCCCTCCTACGAGCAGTACTTC
TRBV6-5	TRBJ1-2	TRBD1	few	CASKARQGARGYTF	TGTGCCAGCAAAGCCCGACAGGGGGCTCGTGGCTACACCTTC
TRBV12-5	TRBJ2-1	NA	NA	CASGLYPDSNNEQFF	TGTGCTAGTGGTTTGTACCCGGACAGTAACAATGAGCAGTTCTTC
TRBV27	TRBJ2-3	TRBD2	NA	CASSLSGAGGDTQYF	TGTGCCAGCAGTTTATCCGGTGCGGGAGGGGATACGCAGTATTTT
TRBV5-1	TRBJ1-1	NA	NA	CASSFGGLGNTEAFF	TGCGCCAGCAGCTTCGGGGGGCTGGGTAACACTGAAGCTTTCTTT
TRBV7-9	TRBJ2-5	NA	NA	CASSLLSAVRGETQYF	TGTGCCAGCAGCTTATTGTCAGCGGTACGGGGAGAGACCCAGTACTTC
TRBV27	TRBJ2-7	TRBD2	NA	CASSSTSGRALLSEQYF	TGTGCCAGCAGTTCGACTAGCGGGAGGGCCCTGTTAAGCGAGCAGTACTTC
TRBV4-1	TRBJ1-4	NA	NA	CASSLPGKLFF	TGCGCCAGCAGCCTCCCAGGGAAACTGTTTTTT
TRBV29-1	TRBJ2-7	TRBD2	few	CSVRVAGGPSDEQYF	TGCAGCGTACGGGTAGCGGGAGGGCCGAGTGACGAGCAGTACTTC
TRBV9	TRBJ1-3	NA	NA	CASSVGQLSISGNTIYF	TGTGCCAGCAGCGTTGGACAACTATCGATCTCTGGAAACACCATATATTTT
TRBV30	TRBJ1-1	NA	few	CAWSVIVGTREAFF	TGTGCCTGGAGTGTAATCGTGGGGACAAGAGAAGCTTTCTTT
TRBV5-6	TRBJ2-7	NA	NA	CASSPDLQGSSYEQYF	TGTGCCAGCAGCCCGGATCTACAGGGAAGCTCCTACGAGCAGTACTTC
TRBV18	TRBJ2-2	NA	NA	CASSRQQNTGELFF	TGTGCCAGCTCACGACAGCAGAACACCGGGGAGCTGTTTTTT
TRBV14	TRBJ2-1	TRBD2	NA	CASSQDLAGVYNEQFF	TGTGCCAGCAGCCAAGACCTAGCGGGAGTCTACAATGAGCAGTTCTTC
TRBV19	TRBJ2-1	TRBD2	NA	CASKAGGLDPFSYEQFF	TGTGCCAGTAAGGCGGGGGGACTAGACCCCTTCTCCTATGAGCAGTTCTTC
TRBV18	TRBJ2-3	TRBD1	NA	CASSPLGQPTSNFRVTDTQYF	TGTGCCAGCTCACCATTGGGACAGCCAACTTCTAATTTTCGAGTTACAGATACGCAGTATTTT
TRBV5-1	TRBJ2-7	TRBD1	once	CASSLAGQGAYEQYF	TGCGCCAGCAGCTTGGCCGGACAGGGGGCCTACGAGCAGTACTTC
TRBV5-1	TRBJ2-6	TRBD1	NA	CASSLAVTGVPLSGANVLTF	TGCGCCAGCAGCTTGGCGGTGACAGGGGTACCACTCTCTGGGGCCAACGTCCTGACTTTC
TRBV11-2	TRBJ1-2	NA	NA	CASSFEGRLDYGYTF	TGTGCCAGCAGCTTTGAGGGCCGCTTAGACTATGGCTACACCTTC
TRBV5-1	TRBJ2-7	TRBD2	once	CASSPLTSGRTYEQYF	TGCGCCAGCAGCCCCCTGACTAGCGGGAGAACCTACGAGCAGTACTTC
TRBV28	TRBJ1-5	NA	NA	CASSLAGYQPQHF	TGTGCCAGCAGTTTAGCGGGGTATCAGCCCCAGCATTTT
TRBV29-1	TRBJ2-1	NA	NA	CSVDRVPYDEQFF	TGCAGCGTTGACAGGGTCCCTTACGATGAGCAGTTCTTC
TRBV19	TRBJ1-2	NA	NA	CASSSAGLPDTNYGYTF	TGTGCCAGTAGTTCCGCCGGGCTCCCGGACACTAACTATGGCTACACCTTC
TRBV29-1	TRBJ2-2	NA	NA	CSVRTGELFF	TGCAGCGTGCGCACCGGGGAGCTGTTTTTT
TRBV9	TRBJ2-1	TRBD2	once	CASSVSGTSGRARNEQFF	TGTGCCAGCAGCGTATCCGGGACTAGCGGGAGGGCCCGGAATGAGCAGTTCTTC
TRBV29-1	TRBJ2-3	TRBD2	NA	CSGTSGSGDTQYF	TGCAGCGGGACTAGCGGGAGTGGGGATACGCAGTATTTT
TRBV27	TRBJ1-5	TRBD1	NA	CASRKQGVGNQPQHF	TGTGCCAGCAGGAAACAGGGGGTAGGCAATCAGCCCCAGCATTTT
TRBV15	TRBJ1-2	NA	NA	CATSNLWGQGHF	TGTGCCACCAGCAACCTGTGGGGGCAGGGGCACTTC
TRBV30	TRBJ2-7	TRBD1	NA	CAWKFSGGYEQYF	TGTGCCTGGAAATTCTCAGGGGGCTACGAGCAGTACTTC
TRBV27	TRBJ2-7	TRBD1	NA	CASSRGQGIDSYEQYF	TGTGCCAGCAGTCGAGGACAGGGTATTGACTCCTACGAGCAGTACTTC
TRBV21-1	TRBJ2-5	NA	NA	CASSKPDGTSVWETQYF	TGTGCCAGCAGCAAGCCAGACGGGACTAGCGTTTGGGAGACCCAGTACTTC
TRBV12-5	TRBJ2-7	TRBD1	NA	CASGLGGQAYEQYF	TGTGCTAGTGGTTTGGGCGGACAGGCGTACGAGCAGTACTTC
TRBV11-1	TRBJ2-1	NA	NA	CASSLSLYEQFF	TGTGCCAGCAGCTTATCTCTGTATGAGCAGTTCTTC
TRBV19	TRBJ1-3	TRBD1	NA	CASRQGAKNTIYF	TGTGCCAGTCGACAGGGAGCTAAGAACACCATATATTTT
TRBV7-9	TRBJ2-7	TRBD1	NA	CASSTDRDEQYF	TGTGCCAGCAGCACCGACAGGGACGAGCAGTACTTC
TRBV2	TRBJ2-6	TRBD1	NA	CASSGQGNVLTF	TGTGCCAGCAGCGGACAGGGGAACGTCCTGACTTTC
TRBV6-5	TRBJ2-7	TRBD2	NA	CASSYSGRERVYEQYF	TGTGCCAGCAGTTACTCGGGGCGGGAGAGGGTCTACGAGCAGTACTTC
TRBV11-3	TRBJ2-1	NA	NA	CASSRGTINEQFF	TGTGCCAGCAGCAGGGGGACCATCAATGAGCAGTTCTTC